A single sample is the source of the 3 T cell receptor beta chains below, sequenced in a study of breast tumors, draining lymph nodes, adjacent tissues. Breast cancer patients provided tissue from their axillary draining lymph nodes. TCRdb passed the multiplex PCR reads through MiXCR, listing each CDR3 protein once. The sample carries about 200,000 distinct CDR3 sequences, less than 40% recorded once. Specimen: axillary lymph node tissue. The source is a female donor with breast cancer. Some clones in this sample may be carry-over from other donors' samples.

This clonotype was observed at least ten times. The V call is TRBV4-2, the J call TRBJ2-3; D is undetermined. Germline V gene lookup returns CDR1 LGHNA and CDR2 YNFKEQ. V was shortened by 4 bases and J by 0 bases, with 5 bases between the two germline ends. The CDR3 contains 13 residues. CDR3 nucleotide sequence: TGTGCCAGCAGCCCCCAGAGCACAGATACGCAGTATTTT. Translating gives CASSPQSTDTQYF.

This chain joins TRBV29-1 and TRBJ1-1, with a possible D match to TRBD1 (5 bases). The CDR3 runs 12 residues. Looked up from germline, CDR1 is SQVTM and CDR2 is ANQGSEA. Deletions cut 6 bases from V and 4 bases from J, with 12 bases between. CDR3 in DNA: TGCAGCGTCGGGATCAGGGTCACTGAAGCTTTCTTT. Translation: CSVGIRVTEAFF.

This clonotype was counted only a few times. This chain links TRBV5-8 with TRBJ2-5, with D perhaps matching TRBD1 (6 bases). The CDR3 loop spans 14 amino acids. The germline V gene encodes CDR1 SGHTS and CDR2 YDEGEE. Trimming removed 5 bases at V and 2 bases at J, with 13 bases between. CDR3 loop: CASSPGALQETQYF. CDR3 DNA sequence: TGTGCCAGCAGTCCAGGGGCCCTGCAAGAGACCCAGTACTTC.